The T cell receptor (beta chain) under discussion was sequenced for a study of spatial heterogeneity in lung cancer. Study details: Around 68 TRACERx patients with early, untreated non-small cell lung cancer donated samples. Where they were available, follow-up PBMC samples were sequenced, at a median of around 26 months after resection.

Germline trimming cut 2 bases from V and 6 bases from J; bases unmatched to any gene: 12. Germline V gene sequence: CDR1 LNHDA, CDR2 SQIVND (reference sequence). The CDR3 is 16 residues long. Single TCR cDNA molecules each had their own unique molecular identifier. One entry per CDR3 protein, called by TCRdb with MiXCR from the 5' RACE reads. The repertoire includes over 85,000 distinct CDR3 sequences, roughly a fifth of them detected once, and about a fifth sits in the top ten. Time point of the sample: blood at routine non-recurrence follow-up after resection. Unsorted whole RNA of tumor, nontumor lung or frozen PBMC was sequenced.

The rearrangement uses TRBV19 and TRBJ1-2; 7 bases are a match to TRBD1. This sequence originates from a male donor with early-stage non-small cell lung cancer. The sample in question was PBMCs, obtained at follow-up. In nucleotides, the CDR3 is TGTGCCAGTAGTATAATTAACCCACAGGGGAACGATGGCTACACCTTC. Translating gives CASSIINPQGNDGYTF.